This T cell receptor beta chain originates from a study of T cell changes during pregnancy in multiple sclerosis. Here immunoSEQ multiplex PCR was the method, and the copy in TCRdb shows in-frame clones only, minus some. Of fewer than 13,000 clones listed, around 89% are singletons. This CDR3 spans 17 amino acids. The germline CDR1 and CDR2 sequences are SGDLS and YYNGEE. The ends lost 2 bases at V and 0 bases at J; junction bases unmatched: 4. This rearrangement joins TRBV9 to TRBJ2-1; 11 nucleotides match TRBD2. Source: CD8+ T cells from peripheral blood mononuclear cells, taken in the first trimester of pregnancy. The sequence was obtained from a female donor in good health, enrolled as a control in a pregnancy study. CDR3 amino acids: CASSVSSGGSSYNEQFF. The DNA for the CDR3 is TGTGCCAGCAGCGTCTCTAGCGGGGGGAGCTCCTACAATGAGCAGTTCTTC.